The table lists the clone carrying this T cell receptor (beta chain) with a few counts. This sample is drawn from a study of blood T cells in healthy people across ages. The authors ran a second PCR of about 7 to 11 cycles using a sample-barcoded 5' primer and a J-beta primer mix. TCRdb analysed the 5' RACE reads with MiXCR anew, one entry per CDR3 protein. The sample lists about 1.5 million distinct CDR3 sequences; approximately 42% were seen once. With V trimmed by 0 bases and J by 2 bases, 6 bases remained unmatched. This CDR3 spans 17 amino acids. CDR1 is SGHRS, CDR2 YFSETQ, per germline. This TCR derives from a young woman in good health. Sequencing was carried out using blood. V is TRBV5-1 and J is TRBJ2-3; TRBD2 agrees at 10 bases. CDR3 coding DNA: TGCGCCAGCAGCTTGGCGGGACTAGCGAGAGCCACAGATACGCAGTATTTT. Protein product: CASSLAGLARATDTQYF.